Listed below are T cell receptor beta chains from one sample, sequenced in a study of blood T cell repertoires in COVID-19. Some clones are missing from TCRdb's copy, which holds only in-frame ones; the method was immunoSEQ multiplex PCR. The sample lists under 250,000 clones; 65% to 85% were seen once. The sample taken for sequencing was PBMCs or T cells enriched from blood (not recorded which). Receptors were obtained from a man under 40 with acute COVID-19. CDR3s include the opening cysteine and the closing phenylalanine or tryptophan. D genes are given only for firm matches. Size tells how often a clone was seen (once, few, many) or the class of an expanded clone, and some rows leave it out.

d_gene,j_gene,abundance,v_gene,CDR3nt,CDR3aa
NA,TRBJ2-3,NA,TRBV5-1,TGCGCCACTGCGGGGCACTCCGGCGCAGATACGCAGTATTTT,CATAGHSGADTQYF
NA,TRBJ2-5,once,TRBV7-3,TGTGCCAGCAGCTTAGGGCAGGGATTGGACCAAGAGACCCAGTACTTC,CASSLGQGLDQETQYF
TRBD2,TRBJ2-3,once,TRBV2,TGTGCCAGCAGTGCTATAGGGACTAGCGGTGGCACAGATACGCAGTATTTT,CASSAIGTSGGTDTQYF
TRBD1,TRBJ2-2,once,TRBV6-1,TGTGCCAGCAGTGAGACAGGGGGCCTCGGGGAGCTGTTTTTT,CASSETGGLGELFF
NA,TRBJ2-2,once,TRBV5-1,TGCGCCAGCAGCTTGGCGGCGGGGGCCAACACCGGGGAGCTGTTTTTT,CASSLAAGANTGELFF
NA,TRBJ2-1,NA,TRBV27,TGTGCCAGCAGTTTATGGGGCGGAGATGAGCAGTTCTTC,CASSLWGGDEQFF
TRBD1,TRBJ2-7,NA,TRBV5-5,TGTGCCAGCAGCGGGGGACAGGGCTACGAGCAGTACTTC,CASSGGQGYEQYF
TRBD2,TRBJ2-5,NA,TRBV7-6,TGTGCCAGCAGCGATAGCGGGGGGTTACAAGAGACCCAGTACTTC,CASSDSGGLQETQYF
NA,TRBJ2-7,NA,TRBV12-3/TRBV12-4,TGTGCCAGCAGTTTCGGCCAGGGGACCGAGCAGTACTTC,CASSFGQGTEQYF
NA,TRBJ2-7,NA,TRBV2,TGTGCCAGCAGTGTGGGGAGCGAGCAGTACTTC,CASSVGSEQYF
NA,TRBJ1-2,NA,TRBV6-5,TGTGCCAGCAGTTACTCGTCAGGGAATGGCTACACCTTC,CASSYSSGNGYTF
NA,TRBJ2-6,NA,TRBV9,TGTGCCAGCAGCGGACGGGGAGCCTCTGGGGCCAACGTCCTGACTTTC,CASSGRGASGANVLTF
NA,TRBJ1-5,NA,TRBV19,TGTGCCGGACGAAAGGGAGGAGGGAGCAATCAGCCCCAGCATTTT,CAGRKGGGSNQPQHF
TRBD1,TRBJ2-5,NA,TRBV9,TGTGCCAGCAGCGCAACAGGGGGCTCTAGGGAGACCCAGTACTTC,CASSATGGSRETQYF
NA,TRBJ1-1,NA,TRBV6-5,TGTGCCAGCAGTAATGGGGGGTTGAACACTGAAGCTTTCTTT,CASSNGGLNTEAFF
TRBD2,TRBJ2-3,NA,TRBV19,TGTGCCAGTAGTAACTCGGGGGGAAGCACAGATACGCAGTATTTT,CASSNSGGSTDTQYF
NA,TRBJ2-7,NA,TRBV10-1,TGCGCCAGCAGTGAGAAGGCTAGTCACGAGCAGTACTTC,CASSEKASHEQYF
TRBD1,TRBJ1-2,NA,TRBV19,TGTGCCAGTTCGGGGACAGGTCTAATCGGCGGCTACACCTTC,CASSGTGLIGGYTF
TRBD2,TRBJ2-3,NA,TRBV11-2,TGTGCCAGCAGCTTAAAACCGACGGGACTAGCGGGGATTACAGATACGCAGTATTTT,CASSLKPTGLAGITDTQYF
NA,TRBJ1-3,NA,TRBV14,TGTGCCAGCAGCCATCGCGGACACTCTGGAAACACCATATATTTT,CASSHRGHSGNTIYF
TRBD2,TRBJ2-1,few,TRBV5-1,TGCGCCAGCAGCCTTCCTCTAGTAGCGGGGGGCCGGGATGAGCAGTTCTTC,CASSLPLVAGGRDEQFF
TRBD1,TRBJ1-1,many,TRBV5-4,TGTGCCAGCAGCTACGGGGACAGGCCTTACACTGAAGCTTTCTTT,CASSYGDRPYTEAFF
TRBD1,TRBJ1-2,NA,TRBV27,TGTGCCAGCAGAACACAGGGGGCCAACTATGGCTACACCTTC,CASRTQGANYGYTF
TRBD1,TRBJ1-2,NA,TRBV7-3,TGTGCCAGCAGCGATGGGACAGCAGATTTTGTCTACACCTTC,CASSDGTADFVYTF
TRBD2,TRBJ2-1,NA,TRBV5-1,TGCGCCAGCGGAGCGGGGGTAGACTACAATGAGCAGTTCTTC,CASGAGVDYNEQFF
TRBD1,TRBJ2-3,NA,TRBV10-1,TGCGCCAGCAGTACAGGGGGATCGGGGACAGATACGCAGTATTTT,CASSTGGSGTDTQYF
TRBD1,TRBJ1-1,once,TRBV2,TGTGCCAGCAGTAGTGATGGGACAGCAGAAGCTTTCTTT,CASSSDGTAEAFF
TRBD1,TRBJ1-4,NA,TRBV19,TGTGCCAGTACCGTCGGGGGACAGGGAGGTGAAAAACTGTTTTTT,CASTVGGQGGEKLFF
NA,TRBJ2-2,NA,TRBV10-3,TGTGCCATCAGGCCCCGCGGGACAGCTCTTGCCGGGGAGCTGTTTTTT,CAIRPRGTALAGELFF
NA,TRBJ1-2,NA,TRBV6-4,TGTGCCAGCAGCGCGGACAGATTCTATGGCTACACCTTC,CASSADRFYGYTF
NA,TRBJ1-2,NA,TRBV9,TGTGCCAGCAGCCTTGGCGGAGGGACTCTCTATGGCTACACCTTC,CASSLGGGTLYGYTF
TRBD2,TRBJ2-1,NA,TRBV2,TGTGCCAGCAGCGGGAGGATGGAGTTCTTC,CASSGRMEFF
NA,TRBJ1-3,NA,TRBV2,TGTGCCAGCAGAGGGGACACGGTCTCTGGAAACACCATATATTTT,CASRGDTVSGNTIYF
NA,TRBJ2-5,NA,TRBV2,TGTGCCAGCGGATCCGTCGGCACCGGAGGCGAGACCCAGTACTTC,CASGSVGTGGETQYF
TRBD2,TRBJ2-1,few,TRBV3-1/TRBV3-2,TGTGCCAGCAGCCCCCGGACTAGCGGGGGATACAATGAGCAGTTCTTC,CASSPRTSGGYNEQFF
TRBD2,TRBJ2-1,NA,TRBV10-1,TGCGCCAGCAGTGAGGTTCGCGGGGGGTCCTACAATGAGCAGTTCTTC,CASSEVRGGSYNEQFF
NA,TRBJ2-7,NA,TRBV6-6,TGTGCCAGCAGTCAACGTCCAGGGGCTGCTCCCTCCTACGAGCAGTACTTC,CASSQRPGAAPSYEQYF
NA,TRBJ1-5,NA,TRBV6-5,TGTGCCAGCAGGGACTCGAATAGCAATCAGCCCCAGCATTTT,CASRDSNSNQPQHF
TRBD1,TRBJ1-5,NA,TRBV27,TGTGCCAGCAGTCCAAATGGACGACAGGGAGGTCAGCCCCAGCATTTT,CASSPNGRQGGQPQHF
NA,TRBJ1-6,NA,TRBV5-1,TGCGCCAGCAGCTTGTCAGGGGTGGGTAATTCACCCCTCCACTTT,CASSLSGVGNSPLHF
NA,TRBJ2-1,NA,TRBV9,TGTGCCAGCAGCCCCAACCAGGGTGAGCAGTTCTTC,CASSPNQGEQFF
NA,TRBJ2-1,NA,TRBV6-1,TGTGCCAGCAGTGATCCCAGGCCACACAATGAGCAGTTCTTC,CASSDPRPHNEQFF